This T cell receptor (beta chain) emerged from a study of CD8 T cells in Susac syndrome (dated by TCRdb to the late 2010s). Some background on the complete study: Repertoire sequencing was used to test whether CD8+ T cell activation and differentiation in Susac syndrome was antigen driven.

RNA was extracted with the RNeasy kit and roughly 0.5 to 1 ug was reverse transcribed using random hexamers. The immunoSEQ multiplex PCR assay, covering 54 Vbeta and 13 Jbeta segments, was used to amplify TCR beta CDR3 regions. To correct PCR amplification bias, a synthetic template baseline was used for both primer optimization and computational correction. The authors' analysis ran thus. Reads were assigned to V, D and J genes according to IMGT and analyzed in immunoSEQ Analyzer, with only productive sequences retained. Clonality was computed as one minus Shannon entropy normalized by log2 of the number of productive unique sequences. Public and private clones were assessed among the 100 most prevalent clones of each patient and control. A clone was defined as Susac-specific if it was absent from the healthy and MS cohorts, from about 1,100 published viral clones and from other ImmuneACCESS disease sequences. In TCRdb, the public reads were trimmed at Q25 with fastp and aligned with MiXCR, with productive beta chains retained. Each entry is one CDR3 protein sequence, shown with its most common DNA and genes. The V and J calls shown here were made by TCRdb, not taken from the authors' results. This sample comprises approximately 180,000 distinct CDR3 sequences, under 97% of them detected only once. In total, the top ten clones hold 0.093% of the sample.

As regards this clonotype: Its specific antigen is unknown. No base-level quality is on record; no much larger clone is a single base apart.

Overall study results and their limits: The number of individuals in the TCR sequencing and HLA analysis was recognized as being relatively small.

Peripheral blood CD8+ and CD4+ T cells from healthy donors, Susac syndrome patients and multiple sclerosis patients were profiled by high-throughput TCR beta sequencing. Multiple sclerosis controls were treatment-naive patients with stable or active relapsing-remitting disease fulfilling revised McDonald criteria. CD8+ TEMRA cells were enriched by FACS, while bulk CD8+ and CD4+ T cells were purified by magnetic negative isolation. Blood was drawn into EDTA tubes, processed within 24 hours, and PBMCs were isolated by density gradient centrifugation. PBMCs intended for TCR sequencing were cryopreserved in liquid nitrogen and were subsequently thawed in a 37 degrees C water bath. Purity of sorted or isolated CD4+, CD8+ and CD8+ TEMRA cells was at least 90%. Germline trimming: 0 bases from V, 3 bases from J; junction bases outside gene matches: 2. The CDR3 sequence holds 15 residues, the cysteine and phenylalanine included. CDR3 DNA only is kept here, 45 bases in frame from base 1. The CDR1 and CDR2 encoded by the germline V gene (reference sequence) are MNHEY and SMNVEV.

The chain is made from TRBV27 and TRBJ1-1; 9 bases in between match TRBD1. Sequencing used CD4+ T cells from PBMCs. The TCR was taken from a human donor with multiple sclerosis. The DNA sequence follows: TGTGCCAGCAGTTTATCTGGGACAGGGTACACTGAAGCTTTCTTT. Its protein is CASSLSGTGYTEAFF.